Shown below are 8 T cell receptor beta chains from a single sample sequenced in a study of OX40 agonist ivuxolimab in advanced cancers. TCRdb keeps only in-frame clones here, not all; method: immunoSEQ multiplex PCR. Counted here are 60,000 to 70,000 clones, almost 85% occurring once; the ten biggest clones make up 4.5% to 6%. The source material was CD4+ or CD8+ T cells sorted from blood, sampled in a trial of the OX40 agonist ivuxolimab. These receptors were obtained from an adult with an advanced solid tumor such as melanoma, head and neck, liver or kidney cancer.

The gene calls are TRBV27 and TRBJ1-1; tentatively, D is TRBD1 (5 bases). This CDR3 contains 14 residues. The germline V and J ends were trimmed by 6 bases and 5 bases, with 16 bases remaining between them. The germline V gene has CDR1 MNHEY and CDR2 SMNVEV (reference sequence). CDR3 sequence: CASSPLQGSTEAFF. The CDR3 DNA is TGTGCCAGCAGCCCTCTCCAGGGTAGTACTGAAGCTTTCTTT.

The gene calls are TRBV28 and TRBJ2-2, with 8 bases aligning to TRBD2. The trim removed 4 bases at V and 8 bases at J, leaving 6 bases unmatched. Germline-derived CDR1 and CDR2 are MDHEN and SYDVKM. This CDR3 contains 14 residues. The CDR3 protein is CASSWGLVAGELFF. The CDR3 DNA reads as TGTGCCAGCAGTTGGGGACTAGTAGCAGGGGAGCTGTTTTTT. Supplemented by reference TRBV28 and TRBJ2-2, the full variable domain reads DVKVTQSSRYLVKRTGEKVFLECVQDMDHENMFWYRQDPGLGLRLIYFSYDVKMKEKGDIPEGYSVSREKKERFSLILESASTNQTSMYLCASSWGLVAGELFFGEGSRLTVL.

The chain combines TRBV4-3 with TRBJ2-3; TRBD2 matches 9 bases. This CDR3 is built from 17 residues. CDR1 and CDR2 (germline): LGHNA, YSLEER. V dropped 0 bases and J dropped 4; count of bases not matched to a gene: 8. The CDR3 DNA follows: TGCGCCAGCAGCCAAGATGGGATAGCGGGAGTTTCAGATACGCAGTATTTT. Translated, it gives CASSQDGIAGVSDTQYF.

This clone was seen once. The chain carries TRBV4-3 and TRBJ2-3; no clear D. Germline CDR1 reads LGHNA; CDR2 reads YSLEER. CDR3 length equals 19 residues. V lost 0 bases to trimming and J lost 1 base, with 20 bases between them. This CDR3 reads CASSQEMGGVGTRTDTQYF. CDR3 coding DNA: TGCGCCAGCAGCCAAGAGATGGGTGGAGTTGGAACCCGCACAGATACGCAGTATTTT.

V gene TRBV27 combines with J gene TRBJ2-1, with 11 bases that match TRBD2. Germline values: CDR1 MNHEY, CDR2 SMNVEV (reference sequence). V shed 4 bases, J shed 7 bases, and the junction held 15 bases outside the gene matches. This CDR3 region has 18 residues. The CDR3 DNA is TGTGCCAGCAGTTCCGAGGGACTAGCGGCAGGGAAGTCAAATGAGCAGTTCTTC. It yields the protein CASSSEGLAAGKSNEQFF.

The genes are TRBV27 and TRBJ1-2; 9 bases align to TRBD1. The length of the CDR3 is 15 residues. Trimming removed 3 bases from V and 8 bases from J; junction bases left unmatched: 10. CDR1 and CDR2 from the germline V gene are MNHEY and SMNVEV (reference sequence). The CDR3 DNA is TGTGCCAGCAGTTTTACGACAGGGGGAATAGGGGGCTACACCTTC. Its protein product is CASSFTTGGIGGYTF.

The CDR3 nucleotides read TGTGCCAGTAGTCCCCAAAGGGTCGTCGGCACTGAAGCTTTCTTT. Amino acid sequence: CASSPQRVVGTEAFF. The chain recombines TRBV19 with TRBJ1-1; no clear D gene. The germline CDR1 and CDR2 sequences are LNHDA and SQIVND (reference sequence). Trimming removed 5 bases from V and 4 bases from J, with 17 bases in between. The CDR3 has 15 amino acids.

The V and J genes are TRBV4-1 and TRBJ2-1; D could derive from TRBD1 or TRBD2 (6 bases each). V was cut by 1 base and J by 9 bases, with 16 bases left in between. The CDR3 covers 15 residues. Per germline, CDR1 MGHRA and CDR2 YSYEKL. The CDR3 DNA follows: TGCGCCAGCAGCCAAGGGGGGGCTTTAGTCGGTGAGCAGTTCTTC. It is translated as CASSQGGALVGEQFF.